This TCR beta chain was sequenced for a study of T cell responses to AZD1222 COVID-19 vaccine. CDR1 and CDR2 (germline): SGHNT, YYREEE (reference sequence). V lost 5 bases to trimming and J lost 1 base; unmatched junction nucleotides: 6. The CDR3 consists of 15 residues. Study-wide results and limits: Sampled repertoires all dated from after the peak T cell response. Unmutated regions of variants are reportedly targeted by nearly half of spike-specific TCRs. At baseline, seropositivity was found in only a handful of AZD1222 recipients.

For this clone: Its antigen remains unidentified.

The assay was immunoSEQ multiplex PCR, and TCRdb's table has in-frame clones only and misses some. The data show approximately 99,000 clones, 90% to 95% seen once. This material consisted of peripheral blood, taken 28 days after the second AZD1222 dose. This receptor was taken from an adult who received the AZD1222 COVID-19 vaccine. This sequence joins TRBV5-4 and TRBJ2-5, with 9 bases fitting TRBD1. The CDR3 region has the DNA TGTGCCAGCAGAAGGGACAGGGTTACCCAAGAGACCCAGTACTTC. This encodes CASRRDRVTQETQYF.